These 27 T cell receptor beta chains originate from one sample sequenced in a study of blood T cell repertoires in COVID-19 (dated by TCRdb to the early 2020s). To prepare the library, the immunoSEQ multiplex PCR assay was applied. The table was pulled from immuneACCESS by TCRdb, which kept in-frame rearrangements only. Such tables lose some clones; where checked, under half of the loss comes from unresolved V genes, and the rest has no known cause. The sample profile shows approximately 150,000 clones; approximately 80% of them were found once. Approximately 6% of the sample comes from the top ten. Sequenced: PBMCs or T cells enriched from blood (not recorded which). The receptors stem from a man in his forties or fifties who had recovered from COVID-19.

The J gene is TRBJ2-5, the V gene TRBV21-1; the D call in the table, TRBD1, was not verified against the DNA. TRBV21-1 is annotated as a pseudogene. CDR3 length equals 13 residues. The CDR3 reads CASSTWACETQYF. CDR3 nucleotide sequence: TGTGCCAGCAGCACTTGGGCATGTGAGACCCAGTACTTC.

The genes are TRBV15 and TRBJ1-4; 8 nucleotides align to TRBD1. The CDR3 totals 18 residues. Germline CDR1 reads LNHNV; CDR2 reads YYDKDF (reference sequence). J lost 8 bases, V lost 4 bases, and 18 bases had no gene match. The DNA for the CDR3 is TGTGCCACCAGCACCCCGGACAGGGAGGGGAGAGTGAGGGAAAAACTGTTTTTT. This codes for CATSTPDREGRVREKLFF.

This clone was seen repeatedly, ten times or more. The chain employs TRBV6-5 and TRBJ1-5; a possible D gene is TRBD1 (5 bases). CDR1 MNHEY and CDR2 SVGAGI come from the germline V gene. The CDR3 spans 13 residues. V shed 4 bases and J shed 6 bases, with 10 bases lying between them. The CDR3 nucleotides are TGTGCCAGCAGTTCCAGGGAGGGTCAGCCCCAGCATTTT. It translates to CASSSREGQPQHF.

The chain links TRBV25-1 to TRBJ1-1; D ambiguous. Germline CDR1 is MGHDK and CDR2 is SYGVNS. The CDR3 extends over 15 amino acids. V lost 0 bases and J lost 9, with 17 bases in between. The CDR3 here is CASSEYGEEAGKAFF. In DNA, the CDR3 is TGTGCCAGCAGTGAATACGGGGAGGAGGCGGGGAAAGCTTTCTTT. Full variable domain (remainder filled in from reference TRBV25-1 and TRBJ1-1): EADIYQTPRYLVIGTGKKITLECSQTMGHDKMYWYQQDPGMELHLIHYSYGVNSTEKGDLSSESTVSRIRTEHFPLTLESARPSHTSQYLCASSEYGEEAGKAFFGQGTRLTVV.

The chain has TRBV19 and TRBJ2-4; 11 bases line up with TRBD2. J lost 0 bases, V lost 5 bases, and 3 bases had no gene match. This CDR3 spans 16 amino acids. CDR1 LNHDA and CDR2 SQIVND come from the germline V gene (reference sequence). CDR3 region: CASSFGLAGAKNIQYF. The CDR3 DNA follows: TGTGCCAGTAGTTTCGGACTAGCGGGAGCCAAAAACATTCAGTACTTC. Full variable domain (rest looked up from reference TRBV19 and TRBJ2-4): DGGITQSPKYLFRKEGQNVTLSCEQNLNHDAMYWYRQDPGQGLRLIYYSQIVNDFQKGDIAEGYSVSREKKESFPLTVTSAQKNPTAFYLCASSFGLAGAKNIQYFGAGTRLSVL.

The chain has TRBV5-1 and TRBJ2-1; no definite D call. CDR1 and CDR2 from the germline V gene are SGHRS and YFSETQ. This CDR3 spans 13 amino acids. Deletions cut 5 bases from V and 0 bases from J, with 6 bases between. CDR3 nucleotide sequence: TGCGCCAGCAGGGAGAGCTCCTACAATGAGCAGTTCTTC. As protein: CASRESSYNEQFF.

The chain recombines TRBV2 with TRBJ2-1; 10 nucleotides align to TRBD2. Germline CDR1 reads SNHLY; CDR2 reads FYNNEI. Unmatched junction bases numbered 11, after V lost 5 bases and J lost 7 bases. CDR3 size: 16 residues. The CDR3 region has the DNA TGTGCCAGCAGTCCCCGAGGTAGCGGGGGGAGGAATGAGCAGTTCTTC. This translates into CASSPRGSGGRNEQFF.

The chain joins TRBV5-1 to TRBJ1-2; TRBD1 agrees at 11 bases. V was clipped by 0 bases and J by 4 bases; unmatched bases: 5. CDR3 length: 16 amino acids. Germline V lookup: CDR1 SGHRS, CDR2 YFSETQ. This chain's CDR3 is CASSLVGQGASYGYTF. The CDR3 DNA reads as TGCGCCAGCAGCTTGGTAGGACAGGGGGCGAGCTATGGCTACACCTTC.

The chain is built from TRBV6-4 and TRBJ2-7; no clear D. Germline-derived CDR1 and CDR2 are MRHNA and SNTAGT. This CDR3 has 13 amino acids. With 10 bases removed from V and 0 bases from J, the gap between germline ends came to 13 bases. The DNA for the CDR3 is TGTGCCATCATGAACCAGGACTCCTACGAGCAGTACGTC. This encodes CAIMNQDSYEQYV.

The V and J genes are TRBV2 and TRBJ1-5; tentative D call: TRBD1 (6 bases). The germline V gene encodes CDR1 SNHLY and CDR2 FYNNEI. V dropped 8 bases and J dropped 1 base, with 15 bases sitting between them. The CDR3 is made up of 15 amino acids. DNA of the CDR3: TGTGCCAGCCAGGGGTCAGGGCCGAGCAATCAGCCCCAGCATTTT. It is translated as CASQGSGPSNQPQHF.

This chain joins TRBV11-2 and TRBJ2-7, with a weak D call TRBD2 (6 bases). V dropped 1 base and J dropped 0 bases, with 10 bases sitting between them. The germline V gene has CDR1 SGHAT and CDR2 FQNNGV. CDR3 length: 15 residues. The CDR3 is CASSLGTGDSYEQYF. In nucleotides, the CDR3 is TGTGCCAGCAGCTTAGGTACGGGAGACTCCTACGAGCAGTACTTC. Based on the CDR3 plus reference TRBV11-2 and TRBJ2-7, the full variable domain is EAGVAQSPRYKIIEKRQSVAFWCNPISGHATLYWYQQILGQGPKLLIQFQNNGVVDDSQLPKDRFSAERLKGVDSTLKIQPAKLEDSAVYLCASSLGTGDSYEQYFGPGTRLTVT.

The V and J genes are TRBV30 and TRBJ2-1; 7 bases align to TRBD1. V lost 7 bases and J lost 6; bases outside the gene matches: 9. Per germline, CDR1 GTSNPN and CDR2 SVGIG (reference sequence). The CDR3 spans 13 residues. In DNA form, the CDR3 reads TGTGCCTCTAGACAGGGTAGGGTCAATGAGCAGTTCTTC. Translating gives CASRQGRVNEQFF.

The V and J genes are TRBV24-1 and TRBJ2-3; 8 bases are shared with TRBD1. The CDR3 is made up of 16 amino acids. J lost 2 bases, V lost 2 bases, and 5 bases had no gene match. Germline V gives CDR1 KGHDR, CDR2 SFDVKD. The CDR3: CATSDWGTGDTDTQYF. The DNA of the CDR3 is TGTGCCACCAGTGATTGGGGGACAGGAGACACAGATACGCAGTATTTT.

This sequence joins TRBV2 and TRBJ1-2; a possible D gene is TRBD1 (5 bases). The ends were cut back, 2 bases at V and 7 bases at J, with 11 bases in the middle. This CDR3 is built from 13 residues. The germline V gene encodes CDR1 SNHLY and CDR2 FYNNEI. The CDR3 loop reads CASSEWGEGGYTF. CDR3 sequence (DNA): TGTGCCAGCAGTGAATGGGGGGAGGGTGGCTACACCTTC.

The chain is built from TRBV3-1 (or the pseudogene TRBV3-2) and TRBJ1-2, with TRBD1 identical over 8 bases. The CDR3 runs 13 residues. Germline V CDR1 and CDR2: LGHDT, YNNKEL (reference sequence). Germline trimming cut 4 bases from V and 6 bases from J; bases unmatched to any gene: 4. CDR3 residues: CASSLGTGDGYTF. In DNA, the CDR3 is TGTGCCAGCAGCCTAGGGACAGGAGATGGCTACACCTTC.

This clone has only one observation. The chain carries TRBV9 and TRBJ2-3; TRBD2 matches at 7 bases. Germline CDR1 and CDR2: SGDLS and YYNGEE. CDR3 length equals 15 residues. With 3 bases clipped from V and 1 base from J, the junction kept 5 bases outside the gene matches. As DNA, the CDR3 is TGTGCCAGCAGCGCCCGGGCGGGGGGCACAGATACGCAGTATTTT. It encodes CASSARAGGTDTQYF.

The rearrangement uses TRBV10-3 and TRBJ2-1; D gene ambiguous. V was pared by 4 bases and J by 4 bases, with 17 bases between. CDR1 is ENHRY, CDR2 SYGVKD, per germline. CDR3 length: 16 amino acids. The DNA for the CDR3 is TGTGCCATCAGTGTCCGAACGGGTCGTGCATACAATGAGCAGTTCTTC. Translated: CAISVRTGRAYNEQFF.

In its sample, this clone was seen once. CDR3 sequence: CASSQGLAGTTDTQYF. In DNA form, the CDR3 reads TGCGCCAGCAGCCAGGGACTAGCGGGGACCACAGATACGCAGTATTTT. The gene calls are TRBV5-1 and TRBJ2-3, with 13 bases fitting TRBD2. J lost 2 bases, V lost 4 bases, and 4 bases had no gene match. Germline V lookup: CDR1 SGHRS, CDR2 YFSETQ. The CDR3 is 16 amino acids.

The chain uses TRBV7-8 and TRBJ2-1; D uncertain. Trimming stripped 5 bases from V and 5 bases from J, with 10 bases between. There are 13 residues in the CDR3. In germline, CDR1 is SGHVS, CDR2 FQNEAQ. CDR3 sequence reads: CASSLRRDNEQFF. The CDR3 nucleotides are TGTGCCAGCAGCCTGCGACGGGACAATGAGCAGTTCTTC.

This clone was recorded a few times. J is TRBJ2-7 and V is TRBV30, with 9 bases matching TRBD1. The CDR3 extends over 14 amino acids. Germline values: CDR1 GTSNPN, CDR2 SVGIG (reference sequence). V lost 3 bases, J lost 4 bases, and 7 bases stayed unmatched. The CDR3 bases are TGTGCCTGGAGAATGAAGGGACAGGGATACGAGCAGTACTTC. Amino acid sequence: CAWRMKGQGYEQYF.

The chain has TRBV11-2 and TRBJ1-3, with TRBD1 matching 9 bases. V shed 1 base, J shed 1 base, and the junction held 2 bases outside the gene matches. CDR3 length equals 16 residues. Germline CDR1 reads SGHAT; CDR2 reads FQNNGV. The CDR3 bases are TGTGCCAGCAGCTTAGGGGGACAGGGTTCTGGAAACACCATATATTTT. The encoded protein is CASSLGGQGSGNTIYF. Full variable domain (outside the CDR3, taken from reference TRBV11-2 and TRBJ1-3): EAGVAQSPRYKIIEKRQSVAFWCNPISGHATLYWYQQILGQGPKLLIQFQNNGVVDDSQLPKDRFSAERLKGVDSTLKIQPAKLEDSAVYLCASSLGGQGSGNTIYFGEGSWLTVV.

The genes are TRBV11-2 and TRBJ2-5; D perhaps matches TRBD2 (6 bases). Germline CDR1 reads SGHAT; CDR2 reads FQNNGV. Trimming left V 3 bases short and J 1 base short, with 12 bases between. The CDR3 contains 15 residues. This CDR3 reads CASSFSGLLQETQYF. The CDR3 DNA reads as TGTGCCAGCAGCTTTTCGGGACTGCTCCAAGAGACCCAGTACTTC.

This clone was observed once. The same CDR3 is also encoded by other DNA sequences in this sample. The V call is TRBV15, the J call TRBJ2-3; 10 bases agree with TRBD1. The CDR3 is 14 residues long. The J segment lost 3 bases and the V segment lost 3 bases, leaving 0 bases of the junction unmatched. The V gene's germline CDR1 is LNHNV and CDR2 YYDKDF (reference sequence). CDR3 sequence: CATSRDRGTDTQYF. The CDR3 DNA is TGTGCCACCAGCAGGGACAGGGGGACAGATACGCAGTATTTT.

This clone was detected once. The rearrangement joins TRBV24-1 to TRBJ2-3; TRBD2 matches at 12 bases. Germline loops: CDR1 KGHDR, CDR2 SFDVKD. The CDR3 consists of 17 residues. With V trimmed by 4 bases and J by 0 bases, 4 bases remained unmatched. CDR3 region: CATSDWTSGESTDTQYF. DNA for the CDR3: TGTGCCACCAGTGACTGGACTAGCGGGGAGAGCACAGATACGCAGTATTTT.

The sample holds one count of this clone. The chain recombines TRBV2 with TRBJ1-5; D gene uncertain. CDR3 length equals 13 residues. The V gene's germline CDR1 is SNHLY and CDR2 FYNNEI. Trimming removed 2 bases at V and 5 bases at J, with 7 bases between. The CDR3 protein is CASSEFSDQPQHF. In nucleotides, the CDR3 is TGTGCCAGCAGTGAATTCAGTGATCAGCCCCAGCATTTT.

The CDR3 is CASSVGTENSPLHF. The CDR3 nucleotides are TGTGCCAGCTCAGTCGGGACAGAAAATTCACCCCTCCACTTT. V is TRBV18 and J is TRBJ1-6; 7 bases agree with TRBD1. With V trimmed by 5 bases and J by 7 bases, 5 bases remained unmatched. Germline lookup yields CDR1 KGHSH and CDR2 LQKENI. This CDR3 has 14 amino acids. Full variable domain (remainder filled in from reference TRBV18 and TRBJ1-6): NAGVMQNPRHLVRRRGQEARLRCSPMKGHSHVYWYRQLPEEGLKFMVYLQKENIIDESGMPKERFSAEFPKEGPSILRIQQVVRGDSAAYFCASSVGTENSPLHFGNGTRLTVT.

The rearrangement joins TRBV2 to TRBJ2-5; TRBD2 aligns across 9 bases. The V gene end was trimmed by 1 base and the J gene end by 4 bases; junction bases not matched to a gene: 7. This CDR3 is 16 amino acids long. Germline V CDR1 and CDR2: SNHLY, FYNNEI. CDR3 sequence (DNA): TGTGCCAGCAGTGAAGAGGTTGGACTAGCGTTAGAGACCCAGTACTTC. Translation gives CASSEEVGLALETQYF. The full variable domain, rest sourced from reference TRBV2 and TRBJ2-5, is EPEVTQTPSHQVTQMGQEVILRCVPISNHLYFYWYRQILGQKVEFLVSFYNNEISEKSEIFDDQFSVERPDGSNFTLKIRSTKLEDSAMYFCASSEEVGLALETQYFGPGTRLLVL.